This T cell receptor beta chain was profiled in a study of monozygotic twins with inflammatory bowel disease (dated by TCRdb to the late 2010s). Regarding the complete study: The complete study included about 28 monozygotic twin pairs: 19 IBD-discordant Danish pairs and nine German pairs, of which four were IBD-concordant and five were IBD-discordant. Within discordant pairs, disease-associated traits were sought mainly by comparing IBD patients with their genetically identical healthy co-twins. Each individual had, on average, about 151 000 unique TCRalpha sequences and 181 000 unique TCRbeta sequences available for analysis. General study outcomes and caveats: Distinction between different T cell subtypes could not be achieved in the analysis. The results gave no support for a single strong signal or clonotype linked to IBD. Background noise and inter-individual variability may have been introduced into the repertoires by the differing immunosuppressive treatments among patients. Compared with healthy twins, IBD patients had fewer clonotypes in common with other individuals, a difference most pronounced in patients showing signs of disease activity. Measured by the inverse Simpson index, TCRbeta repertoire diversity was lower in IBD patients than in their healthy co-twins. No difference in repertoire similarity was observed between concordant and discordant twins, possibly owing to limited statistical power.

Library preparation employed 5' RACE. Preparation of each TCR library used approximately 3,700 ng of total RNA. For each sample, cDNA was synthesized in eight separate reactions using SMARTScribe reverse transcriptase. During cDNA synthesis, template switching introduced unique molecular identifiers that contained a 6-nucleotide sample barcode. Two nested PCRs of 16 and 9 cycles amplified the TCRalpha and TCRbeta cDNA, and bead purification followed each PCR. Before amplification, the cDNA was treated with uracil DNA-glycosylase and purified using the QIAquick PCR purification kit. The second PCR added Illumina TruSeq-compatible adapters along with sample-specific barcodes. TapeStation and Qubit were used to check library quality and concentration, and 4 to 6 ng of each library went into the pool. Sequencing of pooled libraries was carried out on an Illumina HiSeq2500 single-index Rapid Run using 2 x 100 bp reads and custom sequencing primers. The study's own analysis went as follows. UMI-based consensus assembly with MiGEC version 1.2.6 was used to correct PCR and sequencing errors. MiXCR version 2.1.1 was used for V(D)J alignment, clonotype assembly and CDR3 extraction. To normalise gene usage, clonotype sharing and MAIT/NKT TCR abundance, the analysis used the top 1000, 10 000 and 20 000 clonotypes per sample. Diversity was computed as the inverse Simpson index with the vegan R package after downsampling to 27 000 UMIs. Statistical testing used paired Mann-Whitney U tests on the discordant twin pairs and applied Benjamini-Hochberg correction for multiple testing. TCRdb reprocessed the reads and assigns one entry to each CDR3 protein sequence, leaving out DNA. These V and J calls derive from TCRdb rather than the authors' analysis. The sample's table lists a count of fewer than 110,000 distinct CDR3 sequences. Around 1.9% of the sample is held by the ten biggest clonotypes.

Comments on this clonotype: Its binding antigen is unknown.

From cysteine to phenylalanine, the CDR3 is 14 amino acids long. The DNA is not on file. Per the germline V gene, MNHNS is the CDR1 and SASEGT is the CDR2. From each donor, an approximately 2.4 ml peripheral blood sample was drawn into PAXgene tubes and stored at -80 degrees C. Without T cell sorting, total RNA was isolated from whole blood using the PAXgene blood miRNA kit on an automated QIAcube. Deep TCRalpha and TCRbeta repertoire profiling with unique molecular barcoding was performed on peripheral blood of monozygotic twin pairs concordant or discordant for inflammatory bowel disease. Smoking habits were recorded for all twin pairs, and individuals were classified as current, former or never smokers.

The receptor's source is a human donor with ulcerative colitis or Crohn's disease, or a healthy co-twin of an affected twin (not recorded which). Sequencing was done on a sample of blood. The V and J genes are TRBV6-1 and TRBJ1-3. The CDR3 in this case is CASRRQGPGNTIYF.